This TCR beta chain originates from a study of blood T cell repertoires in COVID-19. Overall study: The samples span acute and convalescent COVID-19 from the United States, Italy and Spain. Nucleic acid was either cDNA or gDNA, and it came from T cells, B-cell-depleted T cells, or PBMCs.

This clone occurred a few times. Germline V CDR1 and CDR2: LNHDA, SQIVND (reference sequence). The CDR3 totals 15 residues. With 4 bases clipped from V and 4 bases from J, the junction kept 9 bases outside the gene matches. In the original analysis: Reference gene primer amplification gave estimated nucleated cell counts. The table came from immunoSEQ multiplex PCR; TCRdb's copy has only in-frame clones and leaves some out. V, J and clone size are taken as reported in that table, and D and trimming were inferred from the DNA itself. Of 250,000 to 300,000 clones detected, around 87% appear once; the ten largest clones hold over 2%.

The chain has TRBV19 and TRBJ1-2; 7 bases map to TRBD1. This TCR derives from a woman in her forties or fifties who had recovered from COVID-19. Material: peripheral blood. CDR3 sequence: CASSTFGTEVYGYTF. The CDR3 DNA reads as TGTGCCAGTAGTACCTTCGGGACAGAAGTCTATGGCTACACCTTC. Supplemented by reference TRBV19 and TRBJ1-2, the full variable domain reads DGGITQSPKYLFRKEGQNVTLSCEQNLNHDAMYWYRQDPGQGLRLIYYSQIVNDFQKGDIAEGYSVSREKKESFPLTVTSAQKNPTAFYLCASSTFGTEVYGYTFGSGTRLTVV.